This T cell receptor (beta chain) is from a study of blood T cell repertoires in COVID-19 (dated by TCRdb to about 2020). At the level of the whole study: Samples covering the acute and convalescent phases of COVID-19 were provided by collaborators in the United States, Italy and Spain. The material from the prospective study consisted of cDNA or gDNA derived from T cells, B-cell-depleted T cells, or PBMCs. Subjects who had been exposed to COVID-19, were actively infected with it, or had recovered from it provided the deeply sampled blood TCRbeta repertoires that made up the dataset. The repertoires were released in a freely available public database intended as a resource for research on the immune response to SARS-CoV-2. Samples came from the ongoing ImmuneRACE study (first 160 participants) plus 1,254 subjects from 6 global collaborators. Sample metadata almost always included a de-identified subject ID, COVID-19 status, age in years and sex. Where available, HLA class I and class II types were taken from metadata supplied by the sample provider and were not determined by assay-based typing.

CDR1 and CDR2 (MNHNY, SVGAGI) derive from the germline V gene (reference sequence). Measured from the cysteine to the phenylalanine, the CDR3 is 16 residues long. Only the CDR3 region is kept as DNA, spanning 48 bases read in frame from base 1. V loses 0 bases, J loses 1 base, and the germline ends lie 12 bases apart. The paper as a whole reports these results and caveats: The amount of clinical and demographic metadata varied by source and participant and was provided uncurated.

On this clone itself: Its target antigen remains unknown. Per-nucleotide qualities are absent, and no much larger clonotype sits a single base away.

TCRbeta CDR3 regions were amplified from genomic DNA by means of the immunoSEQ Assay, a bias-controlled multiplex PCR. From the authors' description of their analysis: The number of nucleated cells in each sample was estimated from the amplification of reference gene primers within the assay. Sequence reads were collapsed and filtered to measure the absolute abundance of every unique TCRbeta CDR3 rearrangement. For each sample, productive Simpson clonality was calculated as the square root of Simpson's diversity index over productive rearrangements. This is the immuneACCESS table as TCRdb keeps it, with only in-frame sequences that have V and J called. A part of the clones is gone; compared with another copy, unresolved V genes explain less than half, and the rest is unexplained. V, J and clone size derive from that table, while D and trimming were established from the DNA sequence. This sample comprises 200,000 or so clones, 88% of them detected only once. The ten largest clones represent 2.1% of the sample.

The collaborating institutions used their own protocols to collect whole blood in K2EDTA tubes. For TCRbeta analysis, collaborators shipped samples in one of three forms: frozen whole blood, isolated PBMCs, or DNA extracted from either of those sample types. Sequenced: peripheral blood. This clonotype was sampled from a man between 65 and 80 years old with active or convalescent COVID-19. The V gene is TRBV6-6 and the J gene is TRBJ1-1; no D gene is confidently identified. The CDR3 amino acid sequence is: CASSYSRVPKNTEAFF. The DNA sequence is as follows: TGTGCCAGCAGTTACTCCCGGGTCCCAAAGAACACTGAAGCTTTCTTT.